This T cell receptor beta chain was observed in a study of T-cell memory formation after mild COVID-19. Overall study context: Largely, TCR clusters stayed within a single donor. Findings and caveats of the study: There were some responding clones in pre-infection memory, which suggested that cross-reactive memory had joined.

This clonotype turned up a few times. Antigen unknown. Trimming took off 1 base at V and 8 bases at J, with 9 bases between the two ends. The CDR3 runs 14 residues. One entry per CDR3 protein results from TCRdb running MiXCR on the 5' RACE reads. The profile shows approximately 580,000 distinct CDR3 sequences, about 20% of them singletons. The TCR comes from an adult woman who had mild COVID-19 (a few samples of this study predate the infection). Cell type and time point are not known. The sample consisted of PBMCs or a T cell subset sorted from them (not recorded which). The rearrangement joins TRBV12-3 or TRBV12-4 to TRBJ1-6, with unresolved D. The CDR3 region is CASSLVSVDSPLHF. The CDR3 DNA follows: TGTGCCAGCAGTTTAGTCTCTGTCGATTCACCCCTCCACTTT.